The next 8 T cell receptor beta chains were all read from a single sample in a study of control samples from healthy donors and cancer patients. Assay: immunoSEQ multiplex PCR; the TCRdb copy retains only in-frame clones and omits some. The data contain about 53,000 clones, roughly 87% of them singletons. Sequencing was performed on PBMCs. These receptor sequences come from a man between 60 and 75 years old with head and neck cancer.

The chain is built from TRBV19 and TRBJ1-3; no clear D gene. Germline V lookup: CDR1 LNHDA, CDR2 SQIVND (reference sequence). With 9 bases removed from V and 0 bases from J, the gap between germline ends came to 12 bases. This CDR3 has 14 residues. The CDR3 sequence is CASTRTASGNTIYF. As DNA, the CDR3 is TGTGCCAGCACGAGGACGGCCTCTGGAAACACCATATATTTT.

The chain is built from TRBV7-8 and TRBJ2-1; 8 nucleotides match TRBD1. Trimming took 6 bases from V and 1 from J; bases not matched to a gene: 5. Germline V gene data show CDR1 as SGHVS and CDR2 as FQNEAQ. The CDR3 is 15 residues long. This chain's CDR3 is CASSWTGYSYNEQFF. CDR3 DNA sequence: TGTGCCAGCAGTTGGACAGGGTATTCCTACAATGAGCAGTTCTTC.

The chain combines TRBV29-1 with TRBJ1-5; D unresolved. Germline CDR1 SQVTM, CDR2 ANQGSEA. V was clipped by 4 bases and J by 6 bases, with 13 bases between them. The CDR3 spans 13 residues. The CDR3 nucleotides read TGCAGCGTTGCCCTAGCGCGGGGTCAGCCCCAGCATTTT. Its protein is CSVALARGQPQHF.

This chain joins TRBV19 and TRBJ2-3; no clear D. The V end was cut by 6 bases, the J end by 4 bases, with 11 bases between. This CDR3 has 13 amino acids. In germline, CDR1 is LNHDA, CDR2 SQIVND (reference sequence). Here the CDR3 reads CASRGLSADTQYF. The CDR3 DNA sequence: TGTGCCAGTAGAGGTCTCTCCGCAGATACGCAGTATTTT.

The CDR3 region is CASSTGQTDTQYF. CDR3 coding DNA: TGTGCCAGTAGTACGGGACAGACAGATACGCAGTATTTT. V usage is TRBV19 and J usage is TRBJ2-3; TRBD1 matches 7 bases. Germline CDR1 LNHDA, CDR2 SQIVND (reference sequence). This CDR3 contains 13 residues. After removal of 4 bases from V and 3 bases from J, the junction contained 1 base not matched to a gene.

V usage is TRBV4-1 and J usage is TRBJ1-5, with D possibly being TRBD1 (5 bases). The ends were cut back, 4 bases at V and 4 bases at J, with 11 bases in the middle. The CDR3 has 14 amino acids. Germline V gives CDR1 MGHRA, CDR2 YSYEKL. The CDR3 sequence is CASSPREGNQPQHF. In nucleotides, the CDR3 is TGCGCCAGCAGCCCTCGGGAGGGGAATCAGCCCCAGCATTTT.

The rearrangement joins TRBV9 to TRBJ2-7, with TRBD1 matching over 7 bases. CDR1 SGDLS and CDR2 YYNGEE come from the germline V gene. This CDR3 comprises 12 residues. This chain's CDR3 is CASRQKTIWTGV. The CDR3, as DNA: TGTGCCAGCAGACAGAAGACAATTTGGACAGGCGTT.

V and J are TRBV18 and TRBJ2-2; possible D gene TRBD1, 5 bases. This CDR3 is 15 amino acids long. V was shortened by 3 bases and J by 1 base, with 9 bases between the two germline ends. Germline V lookup: CDR1 KGHSH, CDR2 LQKENI. The CDR3 reads CASSPRQGNTGELFF. CDR3 DNA: TGTGCCAGCTCACCGAGGCAGGGGAACACCGGGGAGCTGTTTTTT.